The present T cell receptor beta chain was sequenced within a study of neurological immune-mediated disorders. Findings of the study overall: None of the CDR3 amino acid sequences found in expanded clones was shared across subjects. This suggests that the TCR-beta repertoires were private in all groups.

The study built sorted libraries from some 960,000 CD4+ or CD8+ T cells. The cDNA was synthesized by 5'RACE incorporating 10-nucleotide random UMIs. TCRdb fed the 5' RACE reads into MiXCR, producing one record per CDR3 protein. The data contain about 38,000 distinct CDR3 sequences, roughly 12% of them seen just once; the ten biggest clones take up around 3.9%. CDR1 SGHRS and CDR2 YFSETQ come from the germline V gene. CDR3 length equals 13 residues. Trimming cost V 0 bases and J 6 bases, with 9 bases left between them. This clonotype occurred many times. Its antigen is unknown. The V call is TRBV5-1, the J call TRBJ1-1; tentative D call: TRBD1 (5 bases). This clonotype was obtained from a woman aged 25-40 years with HTLV-1-associated myelopathy (HAM/TSP). The specimen was CD4+ T cells from blood. The CDR3 is CASSLAGYSEAFF. CDR3 DNA: TGCGCCAGCAGCTTGGCAGGGTACTCTGAAGCTTTCTTT.